The sequence of this T cell receptor beta chain was determined in a study of control samples from healthy donors and cancer patients. The V gene lost 6 bases and the J gene lost 6 bases, with 21 bases spanning the gap. Germline lookup yields CDR1 SEHNR and CDR2 FQNEAQ (reference sequence). The CDR3 runs to 16 residues. Libraries were prepared by immunoSEQ multiplex PCR; TCRdb keeps only in-frame clonotypes and omits some of them. The sample shows approximately 120,000 clones, more than 70% of them seen only once. The J gene is TRBJ2-1, the V gene TRBV7-9; tentative D call: TRBD1 (6 bases). The specimen sequenced was blood. This clonotype was obtained from a man aged 60-69 years in good health. The CDR3 spells CASSSQWAQGGNEQFF. The DNA of the CDR3 is TGTGCCAGCAGTTCACAATGGGCACAGGGTGGCAATGAGCAGTTCTTC.